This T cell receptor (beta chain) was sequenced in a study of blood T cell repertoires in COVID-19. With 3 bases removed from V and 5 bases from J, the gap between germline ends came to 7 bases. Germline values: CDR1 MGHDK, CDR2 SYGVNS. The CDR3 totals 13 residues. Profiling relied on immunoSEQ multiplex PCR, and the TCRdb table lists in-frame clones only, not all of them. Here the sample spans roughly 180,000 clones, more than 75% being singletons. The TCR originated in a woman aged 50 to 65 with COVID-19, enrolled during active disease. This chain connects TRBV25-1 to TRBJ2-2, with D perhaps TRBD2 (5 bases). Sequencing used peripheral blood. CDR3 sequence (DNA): TGTGCCAGCAGTGACCGACTAACCGGGGAGCTGTTTTTT. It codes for CASSDRLTGELFF.